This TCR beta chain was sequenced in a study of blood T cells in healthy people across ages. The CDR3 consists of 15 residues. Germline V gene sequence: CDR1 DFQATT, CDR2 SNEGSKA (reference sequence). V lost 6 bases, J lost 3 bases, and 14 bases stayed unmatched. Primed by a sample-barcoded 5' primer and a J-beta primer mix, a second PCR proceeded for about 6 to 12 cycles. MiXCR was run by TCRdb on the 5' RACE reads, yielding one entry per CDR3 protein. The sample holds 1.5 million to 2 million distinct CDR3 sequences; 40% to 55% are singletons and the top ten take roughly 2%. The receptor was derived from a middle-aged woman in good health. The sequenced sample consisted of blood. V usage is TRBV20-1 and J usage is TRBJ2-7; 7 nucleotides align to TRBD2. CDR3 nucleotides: TGCAGTGCAACCCACTCAGGCGGGGGTAACTACGAGCAGTACTTC. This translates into CSATHSGGGNYEQYF.